This TCR beta chain was observed in a study of T cell repertoires in ileal Crohn's disease. Study outcomes and limitations: Mucosal expansions were suggested to be mainly CD8 T cells. Endoscopy was done a median approximately 6.7 months after surgery.

Profiled with immunoSEQ multiplex PCR; TCRdb holds only in-frame clones, not every one. The sample yields about 12,000 clones, approximately 81% seen once. Of note for this clone: Its cognate antigen is unknown.

Noted time point: neoterminal ileum biopsy at postoperative endoscopy, about 6 months after surgery. Looked up from germline, CDR1 is SGHTA and CDR2 is FQGNSA. The CDR3 consists of 15 residues. V lost 5 bases and J lost 2, with 14 bases in between. The chain joins TRBV7-2 to TRBJ2-3; D is undetermined. The source is an adult with Crohn's disease. The specimen sequenced was ileal tissue. Here the CDR3 DNA reads TGTGCCAGCAGCCCCAACACCCCAAACACAGATACGCAGTATTTT. Its protein is CASSPNTPNTDTQYF. The variable domain in full, completed from reference TRBV7-2 and TRBJ2-3, reads GAGVSQSPSNKVTEKGKDVELRCDPISGHTALYWYRQSLGQGLEFLIYFQGNSAPDKSGLPSDRFSAERTGGSVSTLTIQRTQQEDSAVYLCASSPNTPNTDTQYFGPGTRLTVL.